This section outlines one TCR beta chain sequence together with its context. The sample comes from a study of blood T cell repertoires in COVID-19. Looking at the study overall: Acute and convalescent COVID-19 samples came from the United States, Italy and Spain. T cells, B-cell-depleted T cells, or PBMCs supplied cDNA or gDNA.

The CDR3 spans 15 residues. V was clipped by 1 base and J by 7 bases, with 13 bases between them. Germline CDR1 and CDR2: LNHNV and YYDKDF (reference sequence). In the source study's methods: Amplification with reference gene primers provided the estimates of nucleated cell counts. The data were produced by immunoSEQ multiplex PCR, yet TCRdb's version contains in-frame clones alone and is incomplete. The V and J calls and clone size come from that table; D and trimming were worked out from the DNA. The repertoire consists of roughly 100,000 clones, with about 87% occurring once and the leading ten covering 15% to 20%.

This chain joins TRBV15 and TRBJ1-4, with D uncertain. Material for sequencing was peripheral blood. This sequence originates from a human donor in a cohort sampled during active COVID-19. CDR3 nucleotide sequence: TGTGCCACCAGCAGAGGTGGTCTGGGAGGTGAAAAACTGTTTTTT. As protein: CATSRGGLGGEKLFF.